This T cell receptor (beta chain) was retrieved from a study of shared clonotypes between healthy human individuals. Study information: The composition of the donors was a couple of women and a few men aged 18 to 49. Every donor yielded three CD4 naive, three CD4 memory, two CD8 naive and one CD8 memory plate.

Deep-level running was used for the assay. The data were produced by immunoSEQ multiplex PCR, yet TCRdb's version contains in-frame clones alone and is incomplete. Of roughly 2.2 million clones listed, approximately 95% were seen once; the top ten hold 0.39%. After removal of 1 base from V and 3 bases from J, the junction contained 5 bases not matched to a gene. This CDR3 region has 16 residues. The germline CDR1 and CDR2 sequences are SEHNR and FQNEAQ (reference sequence). About this clone: What it binds is not known.

Study-wide findings and caveats: Against clonotypes common to all four donors, non-shared ones had lower generation probabilities.

The TCR sequence derives from a man aged 18 to 35 in good health. Some clones in this sample may be carry-over from other donors' samples. The chain couples TRBV7-9 to TRBJ1-4; 7 bases align to TRBD1. Sequenced: naive CD4+ T cells from PBMCs. Subset denoted: CD45RA+ positively selected. Written as DNA, the CDR3 is TGTGCCAGCAGCTTAGGAGACAGGGTGCCTAATGAAAAACTGTTTTTT. This translates into CASSLGDRVPNEKLFF.